Listed below are T cell receptor beta chains from one sample, sequenced in a study of blood T cell repertoires in COVID-19. Using immunoSEQ multiplex PCR, the repertoire was profiled, and TCRdb retains in-frame clones only, with some absent. There are a few hundred thousand clones in the sample; about 83% occur only once, and roughly 12% lies in the top ten. The sample comprised peripheral blood. The receptors stem from an elderly man with acute or convalescent COVID-19. Each CDR3 is given without its conserved first and last residue.

>TRBV6-4|TRBJ2-2
AVKPDRVTGELF
>TRBV19|TRBJ2-2
ASTQDSSTGELF
>TRBV28|TRBJ1-2
ASSPLDREDYGYT
>TRBV9|TRBJ1-2
ASSVDQGGGYT
>TRBV11-2|TRBJ1-4
ASSLSGGKNEKLF
>TRBV6-5|TRBJ2-1
ASSQPRGMQF
>TRBV11-2|TRBJ2-1
ATTGGESYNEQF
>TRBV28|TRBJ1-5
ASGTQSNQPQH
>TRBV11-2|TRBJ1-3
ASSPHPTGPISGNTIY
>TRBV19|TRBJ2-6
ASSTRPGSGANVLT
>TRBV5-1|TRBJ2-5
ASSPSGGVRETQY
>TRBV29-1|TRBJ1-4
SVGGRGRNNEKLF
>TRBV3-1/TRBV3-2|TRBJ2-2
ASSQSNTGELF
>TRBV19|TRBJ1-5
ASSPRDRGLRNQPQH
>TRBV7-9|TRBJ2-1
ASSPRLLGSYNEQF
>TRBV19|TRBJ1-5
ASSIRGFQPQH
>TRBV18|TRBJ1-4
ASSRGQGEKLF
>TRBV5-1|TRBJ2-1
ASSLDGSGLKKQF
>TRBV11-3|TRBJ2-1
ASSLGRRGGREQF
>TRBV6-1|TRBJ2-7
ASSEGRGLFYEQY
>TRBV29-1|TRBJ1-2
SVVGDSFYGYT
>TRBV19|TRBJ1-2
ASSQTGGDIHGYT
>TRBV6-5|TRBJ1-2
ASSYAWEALNGYT
>TRBV29-1|TRBJ1-1
SVAPRGFNTEAF
>TRBV5-1|TRBJ2-5
ASSSRLATKEETQY
>TRBV5-1|TRBJ2-3
ASSLGLAGDPTDTQY